The clone carrying this TCR beta chain was counted ten times or more. The sample is drawn from a study of HIV-infected children after antiretroviral therapy interruption. Overall study: Recorded EBV and CMV exposure existed for most children. Interruption-arm sampling covered weeks 0, 12, interruption end (24 or 48), and about 3 years post-study. In continuous treatment, analyzed samples were from weeks 0, 48 and 150.

CDR1 and CDR2 from the germline V gene are MNHNY and SVGAGI (reference sequence). The J segment lost 2 bases and the V segment lost 8 bases, leaving 8 bases of the junction unmatched. The CDR3 is made up of 14 amino acids. A 3' RACE protocol on RNA, with unique molecular identifiers, produced the TCR library. TCRdb called the 3' RACE reads again in MiXCR, with one record for every CDR3 protein. The sample includes about 14,000 distinct CDR3 sequences, about 3.4% of them seen just once. Treatment defined: PENTA 11 planned treatment interruption arm or continuous ART arm. At least 5 million viable PBMCs were required per cryopreserved sample.

The sequences come from CD45RO+ CD8+ T cells from PBMCs, pooled from several time points, collected from a donor given antiretroviral therapy, either interrupted or continuous. Described subset: memory CD8+ CD45RO+ CD45RA- T cells. The TCR was taken from a pool of human donors with HIV. This rearrangement joins TRBV6-6 to TRBJ1-1; 7 bases match TRBD1. In nucleotides, the CDR3 is TGTGCCAGCGAAACACAGGGGATAAACACTGAAGCTTTCTTT. Translating it yields CASETQGINTEAFF.